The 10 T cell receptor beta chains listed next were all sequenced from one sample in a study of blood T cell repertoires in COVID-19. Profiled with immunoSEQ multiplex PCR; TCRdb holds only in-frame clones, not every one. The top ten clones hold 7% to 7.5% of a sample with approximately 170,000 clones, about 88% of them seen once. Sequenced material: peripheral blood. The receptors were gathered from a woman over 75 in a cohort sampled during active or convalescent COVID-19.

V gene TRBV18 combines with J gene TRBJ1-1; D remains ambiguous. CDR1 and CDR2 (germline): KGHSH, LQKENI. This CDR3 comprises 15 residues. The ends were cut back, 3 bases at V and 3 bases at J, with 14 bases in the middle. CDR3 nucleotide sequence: TGTGCCAGCTCACCCCCACGGGGTGGTGACACTGAAGCTTTCTTT. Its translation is CASSPPRGGDTEAFF.

The CDR3 DNA reads TGTGCCAGCTCACCAAGTACAGCCCAAAACACTGAAGCTTTCTTT. Its protein product is CASSPSTAQNTEAFF. The V gene is TRBV18, the J gene TRBJ1-1; D gene ambiguous. CDR3 length: 15 amino acids. The germline CDR1 and CDR2 sequences are KGHSH and LQKENI. V was pared by 2 bases and J by 2 bases, with 12 bases between.

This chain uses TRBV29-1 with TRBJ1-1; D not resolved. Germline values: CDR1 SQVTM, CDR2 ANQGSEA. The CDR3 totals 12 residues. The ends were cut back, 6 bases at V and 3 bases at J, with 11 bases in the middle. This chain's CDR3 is CSVDNSDTEAFF. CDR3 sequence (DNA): TGCAGCGTCGATAATTCGGACACTGAAGCTTTCTTT.

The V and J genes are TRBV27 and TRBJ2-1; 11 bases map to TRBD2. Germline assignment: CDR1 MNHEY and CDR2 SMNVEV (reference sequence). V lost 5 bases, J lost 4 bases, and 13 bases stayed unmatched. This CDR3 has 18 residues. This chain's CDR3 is CASSIKPGLAAGYNEQFF. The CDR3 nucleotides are TGTGCCAGCAGTATAAAACCGGGACTAGCGGCAGGGTACAATGAGCAGTTCTTC.

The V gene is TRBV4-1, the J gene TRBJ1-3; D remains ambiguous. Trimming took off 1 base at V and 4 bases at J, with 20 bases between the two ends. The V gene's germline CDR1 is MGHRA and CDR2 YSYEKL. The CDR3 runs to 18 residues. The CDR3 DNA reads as TGCGCCAGCAGCCAAGGTCGGGCAGTGGGGAGACGGGGAAACACCATATATTTT. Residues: CASSQGRAVGRRGNTIYF.

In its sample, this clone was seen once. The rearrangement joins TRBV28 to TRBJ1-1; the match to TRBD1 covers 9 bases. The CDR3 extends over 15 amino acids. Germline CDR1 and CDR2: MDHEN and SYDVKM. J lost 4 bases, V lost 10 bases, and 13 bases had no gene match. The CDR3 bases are TGTGCCACGATGATACAGGGGGCTGGGGTCACTGAAGCTTTCTTT. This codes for CATMIQGAGVTEAFF.

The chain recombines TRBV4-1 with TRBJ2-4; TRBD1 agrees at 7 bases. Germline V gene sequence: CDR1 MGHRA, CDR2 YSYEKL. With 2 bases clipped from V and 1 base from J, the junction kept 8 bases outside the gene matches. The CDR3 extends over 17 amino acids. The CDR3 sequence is CASSQLTGVLAKNIQYF. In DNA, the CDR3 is TGCGCCAGCAGCCAACTCACAGGGGTTCTGGCCAAAAACATTCAGTACTTC.

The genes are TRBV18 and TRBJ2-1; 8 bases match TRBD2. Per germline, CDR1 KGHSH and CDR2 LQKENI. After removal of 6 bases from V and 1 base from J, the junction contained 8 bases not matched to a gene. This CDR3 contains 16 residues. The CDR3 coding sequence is TGTGCCAGCTCGACTACTAGCGGTCGTTCCTACAATGAGCAGTTCTTC. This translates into CASSTTSGRSYNEQFF.

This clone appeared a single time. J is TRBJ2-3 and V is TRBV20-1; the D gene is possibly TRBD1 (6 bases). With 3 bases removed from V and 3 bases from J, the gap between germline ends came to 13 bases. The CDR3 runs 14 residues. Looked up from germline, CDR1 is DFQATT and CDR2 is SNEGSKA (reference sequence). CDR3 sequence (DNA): TGCAGTGCTAGTCACAGGGCGGTTACAGATACGCAGTATTTT. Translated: CSASHRAVTDTQYF.

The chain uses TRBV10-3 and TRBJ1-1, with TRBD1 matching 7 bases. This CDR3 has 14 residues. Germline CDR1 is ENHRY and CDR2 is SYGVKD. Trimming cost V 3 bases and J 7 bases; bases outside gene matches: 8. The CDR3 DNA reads TGTGCCATCAGTGATTCGGGACAGATACGTGAAGCTTTCTTT. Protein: CAISDSGQIREAFF.